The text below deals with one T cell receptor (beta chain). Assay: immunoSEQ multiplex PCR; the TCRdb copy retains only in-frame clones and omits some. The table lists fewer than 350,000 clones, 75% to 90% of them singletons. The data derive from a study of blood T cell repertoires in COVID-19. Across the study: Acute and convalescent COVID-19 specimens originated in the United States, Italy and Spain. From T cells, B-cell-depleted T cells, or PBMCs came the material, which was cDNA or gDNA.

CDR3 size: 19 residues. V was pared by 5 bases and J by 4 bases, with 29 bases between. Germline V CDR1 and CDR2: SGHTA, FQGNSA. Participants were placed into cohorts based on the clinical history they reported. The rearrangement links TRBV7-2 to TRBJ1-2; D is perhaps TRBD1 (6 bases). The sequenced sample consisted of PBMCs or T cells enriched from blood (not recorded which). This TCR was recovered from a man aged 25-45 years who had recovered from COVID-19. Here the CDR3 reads CASSALVPDRPLFFYGYTF. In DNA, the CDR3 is TGTGCCAGCAGCGCACTGGTCCCAGACAGGCCTCTTTTTTTCTATGGCTACACCTTC.